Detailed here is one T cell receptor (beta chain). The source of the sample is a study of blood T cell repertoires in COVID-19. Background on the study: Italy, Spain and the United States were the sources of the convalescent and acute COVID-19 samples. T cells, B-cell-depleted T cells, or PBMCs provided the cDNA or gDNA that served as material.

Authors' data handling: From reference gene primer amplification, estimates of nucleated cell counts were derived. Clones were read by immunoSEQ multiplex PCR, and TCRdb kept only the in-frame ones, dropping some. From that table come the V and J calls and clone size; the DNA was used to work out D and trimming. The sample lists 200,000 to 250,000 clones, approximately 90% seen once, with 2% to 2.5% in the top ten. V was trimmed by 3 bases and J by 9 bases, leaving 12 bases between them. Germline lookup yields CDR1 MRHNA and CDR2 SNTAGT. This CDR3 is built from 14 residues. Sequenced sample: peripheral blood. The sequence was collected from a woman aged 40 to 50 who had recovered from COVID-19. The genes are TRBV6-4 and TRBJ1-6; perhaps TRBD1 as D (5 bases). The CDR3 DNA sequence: TGTGCCAGCAGTGAATGGCAGGGATCTTCACCCCTCCACTTT. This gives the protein CASSEWQGSSPLHF.